The rows below give T cell receptor beta chains drawn from one sample of a study of blood T cell repertoires in COVID-19. Only in-frame clones appear in the TCRdb table, and some are missing; sequencing was by immunoSEQ multiplex PCR. The sample has 50,000 to 65,000 clones; roughly two thirds are singletons. The sample taken for sequencing was peripheral blood. The receptors originated from an older woman with COVID-19, enrolled during active disease. CDR3s include the opening cysteine and the closing phenylalanine or tryptophan. A D gene is named only where the DNA matches it firmly. Size values are once, few and many counts, or a class for expanded clones, and some rows have none.

j_call,v_call,clone_size,d_call,cdr3_aa,cdr3_nt
TRBJ2-1,TRBV7-8,-,-,CASSLAGPYNEQFF,TGTGCCAGCAGCTTAGCGGGGCCTTACAATGAGCAGTTCTTC
TRBJ1-2,TRBV12-3/TRBV12-4,-,-,CASGPRGTYGYTF,TGTGCCAGCGGCCCGAGAGGGACTTATGGCTACACCTTC
TRBJ1-6,TRBV19,-,-,CASSPRQNSPLHF,TGTGCCAGTAGTCCAAGACAGAATTCACCCCTCCACTTT
TRBJ2-1,TRBV7-3,once,-,CASSQKAIASPPYNEQFF,TGTGCCAGCAGCCAAAAGGCCATAGCGTCCCCACCCTACAATGAGCAGTTCTTC
TRBJ1-5,TRBV19,few,TRBD1,CASSTTGGNQPQHF,TGTGCCAGTAGTACAACAGGGGGCAATCAGCCCCAGCATTTT
TRBJ1-2,TRBV19,few,-,CASSSTGTSYGYTF,TGTGCCAGTAGTTCGACCGGGACATCCTATGGCTACACCTTC
TRBJ2-1,TRBV21-1,-,-,CASTRGVADNEQFF,TGTGCCAGCACCCGCGGGGTGGCGGACAATGAGCAGTTCTTC
TRBJ2-2,TRBV27,few,TRBD2,CASSSPRLAGVSGELFF,TGTGCCAGCAGTTCACCTCGACTAGCGGGAGTCTCCGGGGAGCTGTTTTTT
TRBJ2-2,TRBV28,-,TRBD2,CASRAGGTGELFF,TGTGCCAGCAGAGCGGGGGGCACCGGGGAGCTGTTTTTT
TRBJ2-3,TRBV6-5,-,TRBD1,CASREGQGRTDTQYF,TGTGCCAGCAGGGAGGGACAGGGAAGAACAGATACGCAGTATTTT
TRBJ2-2,TRBV2,-,TRBD1,CASSGQGVNTGELFF,TGTGCCAGCTCTGGACAGGGGGTTAACACCGGGGAGCTGTTTTTT
TRBJ2-5,TRBV7-9,-,TRBD2,CASSLTGLAGAQETQYF,TGTGCCAGCAGCTTAACTGGACTAGCGGGGGCCCAAGAGACCCAGTACTTC
TRBJ2-1,TRBV7-9,-,-,CASSSYRDSEIPQQFF,TGTGCCAGCAGCTCGTACCGGGACTCCGAGATCCCTCAGCAGTTCTTC
TRBJ1-5,TRBV7-2,-,TRBD1,CASSPRDRPFSPNNQPQHF,TGTGCCAGCAGCCCCAGGGACAGGCCTTTTTCCCCAAACAATCAGCCCCAGCATTTT
TRBJ2-1,TRBV7-3,-,-,CASSPGRGSNEQFF,TGTGCCAGCAGCCCTGGGCGGGGTTCCAATGAGCAGTTCTTC
TRBJ2-5,TRBV20-1,-,-,CSASVSIGGLQETQYF,TGCAGTGCTAGTGTTAGCATCGGGGGGCTCCAAGAGACCCAGTACTTC
TRBJ2-1,TRBV6-2/TRBV6-3,-,TRBD1,CASSGTALGEQFF,TGTGCCAGCAGTGGGACAGCCTTAGGTGAGCAGTTCTTC
TRBJ1-2,TRBV6-5,-,-,CASSFATGKLELTF,TGTGCCAGCAGTTTCGCGACAGGAAAGCTTGAGCTCACCTTC
TRBJ2-1,TRBV19,-,TRBD2,CASTPSGRAGTYNEQFF,TGTGCCAGTACCCCTAGCGGGAGGGCCGGCACCTACAATGAGCAGTTCTTC
TRBJ1-6,TRBV7-5,-,-,CARSLGGRDSPLHF,TGTGCCAGAAGCTTAGGGGGCCGGGATTCACCCCTCCACTTT
TRBJ2-7,TRBV5-5,-,TRBD1,CASRPQGVGEQYF,TGTGCCAGCAGACCCCAGGGGGTGGGGGAGCAGTACTTC
TRBJ2-3,TRBV6-5,few,-,CASGQTGAMDTQYF,TGTGCCAGCGGTCAGACGGGAGCCATGGATACGCAGTATTTT
TRBJ2-2,TRBV11-3,-,-,CASSLVSTGELFF,TGTGCCAGCAGCTTAGTATCCACCGGGGAGCTGTTTTTT
TRBJ2-5,TRBV7-9,-,-,CASSLYSETQYF,TGTGCCAGCAGCTTATATTCCGAGACCCAGTACTTC
TRBJ2-2,TRBV2,-,TRBD2,CATGGPSGLNTGELFF,TGTGCCACCGGTGGGCCTAGCGGGCTGAACACCGGGGAGCTGTTTTTT
TRBJ2-1,TRBV29-1,-,-,CSVEGLPGYEQFF,TGCAGCGTTGAAGGCCTGCCGGGTTATGAGCAGTTCTTC
TRBJ2-7,TRBV7-2,-,-,CASSSGAYEQYF,TGTGCCAGCAGTTCAGGGGCCTACGAGCAGTACTTC
TRBJ1-1,TRBV3-1/TRBV3-2,few,-,CASSQQSFLNTEAFF,TGTGCCAGCAGCCAGCAGTCCTTTTTGAACACTGAAGCTTTCTTT
TRBJ2-2,TRBV19,-,TRBD2,CASSRDQGGDTGELFF,TGTGCCAGTAGCCGTGATCAGGGAGGGGACACCGGGGAGCTGTTTTTT